This note documents a single T cell receptor beta chain sequence. The data derive from a study of shared clonotypes between healthy human individuals. Measured with immunoSEQ multiplex PCR; TCRdb has only the in-frame clones, and not every one. The sample has 2 million to 3 million clones, over 85% seen once; the top ten hold 0.36%. Germline CDR1 reads MNHEY; CDR2 reads SVGAGI. V was shortened by 4 bases and J by 4 bases, with 13 bases between the two germline ends. The CDR3 runs to 14 residues. Sequenced sample: naive CD4+ T cells from PBMCs. Subset indicated: CD45RA+ positively selected. The chain combines TRBV6-5 with TRBJ1-2; maybe TRBD1 (5 bases). The clonotype comes from a man in his late teens or twenties in good health. Some clones in this sample may be carry-over from other donors' samples. The CDR3 bases are TGTGCCAGCAGTTCGTACGGACACTTCTATGGCTACACCTTC. This codes for CASSSYGHFYGYTF.